Following are 5 T cell receptor beta chains from one sample sequenced in a study of technical replicates of blood from several donors. Repertoires were generated with immunoSEQ multiplex PCR, while TCRdb's copy carries only in-frame clones and drops some. The sample includes about 80,000 clones, 89% seen only once; the top ten take less than 0.5%. The sample was T cells isolated from PBMCs. All receptors come from a human donor in good health.

This chain uses TRBV5-5 with TRBJ2-6; TRBD1 is a possible D gene (5 bases). V was clipped by 4 bases and J by 2 bases, with 10 bases between them. This CDR3 has 15 amino acids. Germline V lookup: CDR1 SGHKS, CDR2 YYEKEE (reference sequence). The CDR3, as DNA: TGTGCCAGCAGCCCGCTAGGGGCTGGGGCCAACGTCCTGACTTTC. This translates into CASSPLGAGANVLTF.

The V and J genes are TRBV28 and TRBJ1-1; D call uncertain. Between the trimmed V and J ends, which lost 6 bases and 8 bases, there was a span of 13 bases. The CDR3 spans 12 residues. Germline loops: CDR1 MDHEN, CDR2 SYDVKM. CDR3: CASSQTTVEAFF. The CDR3 DNA reads as TGTGCCAGCAGCCAGACTACAGTCGAAGCTTTCTTT.

The chain carries TRBV7-9 and TRBJ1-4; D gene uncertain. V was clipped by 2 bases and J by 5 bases, with 12 bases between them. Germline V gene lookup returns CDR1 SEHNR and CDR2 FQNEAQ (reference sequence). The CDR3 covers 15 residues. CDR3 nucleotide sequence: TGTGCCAGCAGCTTACGCTCGGCGGAGAATGAAAAACTGTTTTTT. This codes for CASSLRSAENEKLFF.

The J gene is TRBJ2-7, the V gene TRBV28; D unresolved. Per the germline V gene, CDR1 is MDHEN and CDR2 is SYDVKM. The CDR3 consists of 13 residues. Trimming stripped 4 bases from V and 3 bases from J, with 10 bases between. The DNA for the CDR3 is TGTGCCAGCAGTTCACCTAATAGCTACGAGCAGTACTTC. Translating gives CASSSPNSYEQYF.

DNA for the CDR3: TGTGCCAGCAGTCCCCCTCTAGCTTTCTTT. It specifies CASSPPLAFF. The chain is built from TRBV28 and TRBJ1-1; D is unclear. The V gene lost 5 bases and the J gene lost 10 bases, with 8 bases spanning the gap. The CDR3 sequence is 10 residues long. CDR1 is MDHEN, CDR2 SYDVKM, per germline.